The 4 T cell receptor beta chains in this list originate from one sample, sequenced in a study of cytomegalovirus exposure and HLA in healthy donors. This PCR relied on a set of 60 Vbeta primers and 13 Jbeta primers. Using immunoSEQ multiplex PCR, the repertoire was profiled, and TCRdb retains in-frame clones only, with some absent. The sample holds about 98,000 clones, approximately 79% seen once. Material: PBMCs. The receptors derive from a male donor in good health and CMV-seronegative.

CDR3 DNA: TGTGCCAGCAGCCGGGGAGGTACTGAAGCTTTCTTT. Its protein product is CASSRGGTEAFF. The chain is built from TRBV5-4 and TRBJ1-1; D gene uncertain. The CDR3 totals 12 residues. CDR1 SGHNT and CDR2 YYREEE come from the germline V gene (reference sequence). The V and J ends lost 4 bases and 5 bases respectively, with 9 bases between them.

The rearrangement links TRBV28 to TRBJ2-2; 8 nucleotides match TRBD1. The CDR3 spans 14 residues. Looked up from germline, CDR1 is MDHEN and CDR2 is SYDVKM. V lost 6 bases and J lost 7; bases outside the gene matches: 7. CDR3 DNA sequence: TGTGCCAGCAGATCCCAGGGGGCGGGCGGGGAGCTGTTTTTT. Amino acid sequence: CASRSQGAGGELFF.

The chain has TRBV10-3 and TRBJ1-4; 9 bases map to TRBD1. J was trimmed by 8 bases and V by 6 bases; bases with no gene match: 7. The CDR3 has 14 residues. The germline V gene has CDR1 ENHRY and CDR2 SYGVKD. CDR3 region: CAISPGQGKEKLFF. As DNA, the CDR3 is TGTGCCATCAGCCCGGGACAGGGTAAAGAAAAACTGTTTTTT.

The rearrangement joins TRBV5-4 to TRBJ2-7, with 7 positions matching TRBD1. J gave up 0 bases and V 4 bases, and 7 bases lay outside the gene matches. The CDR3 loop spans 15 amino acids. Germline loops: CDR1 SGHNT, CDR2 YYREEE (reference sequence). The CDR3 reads CASSPGTESSYEQYF. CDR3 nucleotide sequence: TGTGCCAGCAGCCCTGGGACAGAGAGCTCCTACGAGCAGTACTTC.